This record covers a single TCR beta chain. This clone's antigen is unknown. No much larger clone is present one base from it, and per-base qualities are unavailable. The CDR3 regions of human TCRbeta chains were analyzed by immunosequencing. The study's processing was this. Repertoire TCRs were checked for matches against a reference library of SARS-CoV-2-specific TCRs that had been generated using the MIRA antigen-specificity platform. Breadth was defined as the fraction of unique TCRs that were SARS-CoV-2-associated. Depth was defined as the fraction of total T cells that were SARS-CoV-2-associated. Using the MIRA data, every spike-specific TCR was mapped to the spike region that the TCR reacted to and assigned to either a CD4 or a CD8 class. Log10-transformed breadth and depth values were compared by one-way ANOVA with Sidak's multiple comparisons tests. Held by TCRdb, this immuneACCESS table contains in-frame sequences only and omits some clones. Under half of the omission traces to an unresolved V gene where checked; the cause of the rest is unknown. V, J and clone size were drawn from that table, and D and trimming were deduced from the DNA. The table for this sample lists over 100,000 clones; 70% to 90% of them were counted only once. Approximately 19% of the sample belongs to the ten largest clones.

The record originates from a study of T cell responses to AZD1222 COVID-19 vaccine (dated by TCRdb to the early 2020s). For context, the study as a whole: AZD1222 recipients given second doses at about 4 weeks or at about 12 weeks were pooled, since spike-specific TCR depth and breadth were not found to differ between the two schedules. Enrollment into the trials was organized by age into subgroups of 18-55, 56-69 and 70-plus years, and those subgroups contained approximately 150, 30 and 60 TCR-sequenced participants, respectively. A total of approximately 230 trial participants underwent TCR sequencing, of whom about 210 received two doses of AZD1222 and about 26 received two doses of the MenACWY control vaccine.

The time point label, read with the paper, signifies: baseline before first vaccination. Vaccinee samples came from UK trials COV001 and COV002, including a single-blind randomized controlled phase 2/3 trial of AZD1222 (ChAdOx1 nCoV-19) in healthy adults. For TCRbeta chain sequencing, PBMC samples from trial participants were taken at day 0 and at day 28 after the second dose. On the study overall, not on this receptor specifically: The 56-69-year group was small, and its depth increase did not reach significance, likely because of low power. Conclusions about previously exposed vaccinees are limited, since just five to seven AZD1222 recipients were seropositive for SARS-CoV-2 at baseline. Vaccine-associated CD4 TCRs spanned the whole spike protein, with dominant responses in regions 160-218 and 743-854. A significant rise in spike-specific TCR breadth and depth was observed after two AZD1222 doses relative to day 0 and relative to MenACWY recipients. Participants were mostly white British, with more females than males. The authors suggested clonal diversity may have been underestimated. Because no samples from the day 14 peak response were available, repertoires could be characterized only after the peak T cell response. Nearly half of unique spike-specific TCRs reportedly recognized epitopes outside regions mutated in the B.1.351 and B.1.1.7 variants.

The TCR was taken from an adult in good health. The material was peripheral blood, obtained on day 0 of AZD1222 vaccination.

This receptor has the CDR3 CASSPGTGRNSPLHF. The base sequence is TGTGCCAGCAGCCCGGGGACAGGGCGGAATTCACCCCTCCACTTT. This receptor chain uses TRBV7-2 and TRBJ1-6; TRBD1 fits 9 bases in the junction. The CDR3 runs 15 amino acids, cysteine and phenylalanine included. CDR3 DNA only is kept here, 45 bases in frame from base 1. According to the germline V gene, CDR1 reads SGHTA and CDR2 reads FQGNSA. Trimming takes 5 bases off V and 7 bases off J; junction bases not matched to a gene: 6.